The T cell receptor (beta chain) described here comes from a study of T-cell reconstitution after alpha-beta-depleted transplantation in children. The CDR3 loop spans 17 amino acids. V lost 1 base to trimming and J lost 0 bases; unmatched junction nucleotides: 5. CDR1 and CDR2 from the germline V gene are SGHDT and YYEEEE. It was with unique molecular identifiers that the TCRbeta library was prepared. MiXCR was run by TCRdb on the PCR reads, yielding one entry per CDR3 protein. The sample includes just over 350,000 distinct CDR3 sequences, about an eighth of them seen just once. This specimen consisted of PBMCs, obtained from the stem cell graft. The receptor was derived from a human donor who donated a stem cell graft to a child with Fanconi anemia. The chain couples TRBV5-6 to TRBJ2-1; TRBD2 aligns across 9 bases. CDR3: CASSLPSGASSYNEQFF. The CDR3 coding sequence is TGTGCCAGCAGCTTGCCTAGCGGGGCCAGCTCCTACAATGAGCAGTTCTTC.